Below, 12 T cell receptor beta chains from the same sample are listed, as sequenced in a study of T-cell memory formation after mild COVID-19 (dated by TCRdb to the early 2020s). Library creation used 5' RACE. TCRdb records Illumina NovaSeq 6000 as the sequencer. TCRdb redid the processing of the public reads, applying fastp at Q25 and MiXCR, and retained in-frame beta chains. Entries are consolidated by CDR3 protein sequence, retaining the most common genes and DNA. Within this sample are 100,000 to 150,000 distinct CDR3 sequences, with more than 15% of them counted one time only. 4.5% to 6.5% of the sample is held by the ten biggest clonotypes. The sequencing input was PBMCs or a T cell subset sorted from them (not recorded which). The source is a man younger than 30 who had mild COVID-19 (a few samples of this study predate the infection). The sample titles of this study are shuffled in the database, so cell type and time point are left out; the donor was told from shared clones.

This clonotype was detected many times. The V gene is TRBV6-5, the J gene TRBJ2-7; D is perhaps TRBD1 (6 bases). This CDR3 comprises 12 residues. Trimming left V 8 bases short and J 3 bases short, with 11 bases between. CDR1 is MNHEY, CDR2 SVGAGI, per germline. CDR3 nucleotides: TGTGCCAGCCCTATCAGGGGCTACGAGCAGTACGTC. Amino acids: CASPIRGYEQYV.

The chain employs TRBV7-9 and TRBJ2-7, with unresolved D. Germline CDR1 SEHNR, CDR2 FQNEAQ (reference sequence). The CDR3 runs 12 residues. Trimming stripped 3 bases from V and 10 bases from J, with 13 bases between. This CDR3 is CASSLESPPQYV. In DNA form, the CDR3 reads TGTGCCAGCAGCTTGGAGAGCCCCCCCCAGTACGTC.

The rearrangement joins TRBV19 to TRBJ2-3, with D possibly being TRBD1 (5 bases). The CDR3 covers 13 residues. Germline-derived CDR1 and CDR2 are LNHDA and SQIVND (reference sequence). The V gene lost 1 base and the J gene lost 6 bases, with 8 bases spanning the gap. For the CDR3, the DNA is TGTGCCAGTAGTATAGCAGGGTATGATACGCAGTATTTT. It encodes CASSIAGYDTQYF.

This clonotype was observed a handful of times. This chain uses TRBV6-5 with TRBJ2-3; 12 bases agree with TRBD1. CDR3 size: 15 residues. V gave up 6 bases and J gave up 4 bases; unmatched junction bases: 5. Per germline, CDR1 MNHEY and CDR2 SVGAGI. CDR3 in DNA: TGTGCCAGCAGGGCGGGACAGGGGGCATCAGATACGCAGTATTTT. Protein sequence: CASRAGQGASDTQYF.

CDR3 in amino acids: CASSSDRGVYEQYF. CDR3 nucleotides: TGCGCCAGCAGCTCGGACAGGGGAGTGTACGAGCAGTACTTC. The rearrangement uses TRBV5-1 and TRBJ2-7, with 9 positions matching TRBD1. Germline V gene lookup returns CDR1 SGHRS and CDR2 YFSETQ. This CDR3 is built from 14 residues. V was pared by 3 bases and J by 4 bases, with 5 bases of the junction left unmatched.

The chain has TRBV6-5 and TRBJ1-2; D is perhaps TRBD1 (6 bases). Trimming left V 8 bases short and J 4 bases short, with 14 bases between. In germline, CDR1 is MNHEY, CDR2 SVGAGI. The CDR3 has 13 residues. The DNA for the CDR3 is TGTGCCAGCCGTTTTCAGGGGCTCTATGGCTACACCTTC. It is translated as CASRFQGLYGYTF.

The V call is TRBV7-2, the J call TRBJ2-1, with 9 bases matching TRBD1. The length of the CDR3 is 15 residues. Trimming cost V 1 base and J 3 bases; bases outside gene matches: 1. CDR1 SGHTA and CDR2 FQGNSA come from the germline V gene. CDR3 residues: CASSLGQGDYNEQFF. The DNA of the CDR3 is TGTGCCAGCAGCTTAGGACAGGGGGACTACAATGAGCAGTTCTTC.

Here the CDR3 reads CASSLQAGDIQYF. Here the CDR3 DNA reads TGTGCCAGCAGTTTACAGGCGGGGGACATTCAGTACTTC. The rearrangement uses TRBV12-3 or TRBV12-4 and TRBJ2-4, with 7 bases identical to TRBD2. The CDR3 contains 13 residues. J lost 8 bases, V lost 2 bases, and 3 bases had no gene match.

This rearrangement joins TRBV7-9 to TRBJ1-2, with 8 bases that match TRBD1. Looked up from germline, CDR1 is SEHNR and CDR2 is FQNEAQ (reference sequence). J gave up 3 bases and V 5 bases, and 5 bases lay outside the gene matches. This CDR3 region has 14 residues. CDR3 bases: TGTGCCAGCAGCCGACTACAGGGGGACTATGGCTACACCTTC. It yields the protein CASSRLQGDYGYTF. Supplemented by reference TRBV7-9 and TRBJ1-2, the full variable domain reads DTGVSQNPRHKITKRGQNVTFRCDPISEHNRLYWYRQTLGQGPEFLTYFQNEAQLEKSRLLSDRFSAERPKGSFSTLEIQRTEQGDSAMYLCASSRLQGDYGYTFGSGTRLTVV.

The CDR3 bases are TGTGCCAGCAGCCGGACAGGGTTGGCAGATACGCAGTATTTT. Translation: CASSRTGLADTQYF. J is TRBJ2-3 and V is TRBV7-3; 8 nucleotides line up with TRBD1. Germline values: CDR1 SGHTA, CDR2 FQGTGA. Trimming took 5 bases from V and 4 from J; bases not matched to a gene: 5. This CDR3 is built from 14 residues.

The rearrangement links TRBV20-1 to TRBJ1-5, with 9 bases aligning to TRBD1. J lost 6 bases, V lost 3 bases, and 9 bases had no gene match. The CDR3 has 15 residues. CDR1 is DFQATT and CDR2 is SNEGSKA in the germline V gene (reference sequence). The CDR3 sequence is CSASVGTGLTQPQHF. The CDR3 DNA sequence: TGCAGTGCTAGCGTAGGGACAGGGCTTACTCAGCCCCAGCATTTT.

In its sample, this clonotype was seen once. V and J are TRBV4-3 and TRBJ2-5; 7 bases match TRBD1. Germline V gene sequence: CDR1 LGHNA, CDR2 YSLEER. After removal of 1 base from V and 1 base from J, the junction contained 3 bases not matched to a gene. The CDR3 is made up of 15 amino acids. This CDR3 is CASSQGPGGQETQYF. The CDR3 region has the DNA TGCGCCAGCAGCCAAGGCCCAGGGGGCCAAGAGACCCAGTACTTC.